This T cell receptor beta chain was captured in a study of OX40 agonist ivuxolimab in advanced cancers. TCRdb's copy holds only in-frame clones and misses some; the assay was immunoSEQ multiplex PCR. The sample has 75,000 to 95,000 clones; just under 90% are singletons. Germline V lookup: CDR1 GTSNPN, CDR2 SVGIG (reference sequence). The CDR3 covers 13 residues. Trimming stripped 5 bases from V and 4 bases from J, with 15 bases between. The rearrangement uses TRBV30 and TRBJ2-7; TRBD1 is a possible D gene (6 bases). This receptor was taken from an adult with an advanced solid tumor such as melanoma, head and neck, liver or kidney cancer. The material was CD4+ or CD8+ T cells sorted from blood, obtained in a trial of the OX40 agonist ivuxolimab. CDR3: CAWQWDISYEQYF. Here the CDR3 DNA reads TGTGCCTGGCAATGGGACATTTCTTACGAGCAGTACTTC.